A single sample gave rise to the 28 T cell receptor beta chains below, sequenced in a study of graft-versus-host responses after intestinal transplantation. TCRdb's copy holds only in-frame clones and misses some; the assay was immunoSEQ multiplex PCR. Among 80,000 or so clones listed, 80% to 95% were seen once. Sequences were derived from PBMCs, sampled 98 days after intestinal transplantation. These receptors all stem from a human patient who received an intestinal transplant, so some T cells may come from the graft donor.

V is TRBV30 and J is TRBJ2-1, with a possible D match to TRBD2 (5 bases). Germline lookup yields CDR1 GTSNPN and CDR2 SVGIG (reference sequence). V was cut by 0 bases and J by 9 bases, with 24 bases left in between. This CDR3 is 17 amino acids long. The DNA for the CDR3 is TGTGCCTGGAGTGTAGAGGCTGTAGCGATCCTTGCGGGTGAGCAGTTCTTC. It is translated as CAWSVEAVAILAGEQFF.

J is TRBJ1-2 and V is TRBV6-1, with D possibly matching TRBD1 (5 bases). CDR1 MNHNS and CDR2 SASEGT come from the germline V gene. This CDR3 region has 15 residues. The V end lost 8 bases, the J end lost 1 base, and 17 bases lay between the germline ends. This CDR3 is CASRWDRGLNYGYTF. DNA for the CDR3: TGTGCCAGCCGGTGGGATCGGGGCCTTAACTATGGCTACACCTTC.

This chain joins TRBV11-2 and TRBJ2-4; 9 bases map to TRBD1. Trimming removed 1 base from V and 6 bases from J; junction bases left unmatched: 1. This CDR3 comprises 14 residues. Germline V gene data show CDR1 as SGHAT and CDR2 as FQNNGV. The chain's CDR3 is CASSLGTGVNIQYF. The CDR3 nucleotides read TGTGCCAGCAGCTTAGGGACAGGGGTAAACATTCAGTACTTC.

The V gene is TRBV5-1, the J gene TRBJ2-7, with TRBD1 identical over 8 bases. In germline, CDR1 is SGHRS, CDR2 YFSETQ. Unmatched junction bases numbered 10, after V lost 0 bases and J lost 5 bases. CDR3 length equals 16 residues. In DNA, the CDR3 is TGCGCCAGCAGCTTGGCCGGTCAGGGGGCGCGGGACGAGCAGTACTTC. This translates into CASSLAGQGARDEQYF.

The rearrangement uses TRBV4-1 and TRBJ2-3; tentative D call: TRBD2 (5 bases). Trimming took 0 bases from V and 0 from J, leaving 13 bases between them. The CDR3 loop spans 17 amino acids. The germline gives CDR1 MGHRA, CDR2 YSYEKL. CDR3 DNA: TGCGCCAGCAGCCAAGAAGCGGTCCTGGACAGCACAGATACGCAGTATTTT. Amino acids: CASSQEAVLDSTDTQYF.

The gene calls are TRBV6-5 and TRBJ1-5; no reliable D call. Trimming took off 5 bases at V and 6 bases at J, with 5 bases between the two ends. Per germline, CDR1 MNHEY and CDR2 SVGAGI. This CDR3 has 11 residues. The CDR3 DNA reads TGTGCCAGCAGTGAAGGTCAGCCCCAGCATTTT. Protein sequence: CASSEGQPQHF.

The rearrangement uses TRBV19 and TRBJ2-3; 7 positions match TRBD1. The CDR3 is 14 residues long. CDR1 is LNHDA, CDR2 SQIVND, per germline (reference sequence). Losses at the gene ends were 3 bases for V and 5 bases for J; bases not matched to a gene: 5. DNA of the CDR3: TGTGCCAGTAGTATCGACAGGGTTGGAGATACGCAGTATTTT. Protein: CASSIDRVGDTQYF.

The CDR3: CASSQQGYEQYF. CDR3 DNA sequence: TGTGCCAGTAGTCAACAGGGCTACGAGCAGTACTTC. The chain employs TRBV19 and TRBJ2-7, with TRBD1 as a possible D gene (6 bases). V lost 5 bases, J lost 3 bases, and 8 bases lay in between. Per the germline V gene, CDR1 is LNHDA and CDR2 is SQIVND (reference sequence). The length of the CDR3 is 12 residues.

The chain couples TRBV19 to TRBJ2-3; 9 bases line up with TRBD1. The CDR3 totals 15 residues. The V gene end was trimmed by 6 bases and the J gene end by 3 bases; junction bases not matched to a gene: 7. Looked up from germline, CDR1 is LNHDA and CDR2 is SQIVND (reference sequence). The CDR3 reads CASSGGQGGTDTQYF. CDR3 in DNA: TGTGCCAGTAGCGGGGGACAGGGAGGAACAGATACGCAGTATTTT.

About this clone itself: Other nucleotide sequences in the sample specify the same CDR3. The chain employs TRBV5-1 and TRBJ2-7; 11 nucleotides align to TRBD2. This CDR3 comprises 15 residues. V shed 0 bases, J shed 2 bases, and the junction held 1 base outside the gene matches. Germline lookup yields CDR1 SGHRS and CDR2 YFSETQ. The CDR3 reads CASSLVAGGPYEQYF. The CDR3 DNA is TGCGCCAGCAGCTTGGTAGCGGGAGGGCCCTACGAGCAGTACTTC. Full variable domain (remainder filled in from reference TRBV5-1 and TRBJ2-7): KAGVTQTPRYLIKTRGQQVTLSCSPISGHRSVSWYQQTPGQGLQFLFEYFSETQRNKGNFPGRFSGRQFSNSRSEMNVSTLELGDSALYLCASSLVAGGPYEQYFGPGTRLTVT.

The gene calls are TRBV5-1 and TRBJ2-7; D ambiguous. Germline V gene data show CDR1 as SGHRS and CDR2 as YFSETQ. The V gene lost 4 bases and the J gene lost 0 bases, with 2 bases spanning the gap. This CDR3 has 11 amino acids. The CDR3: CASSRSYEQYF. The CDR3, as DNA: TGCGCCAGCAGCCGCTCCTACGAGCAGTACTTC.

The chain has TRBV6-4 and TRBJ2-1; 7 nucleotides align to TRBD2. Germline V lookup: CDR1 MRHNA, CDR2 SNTAGT. The CDR3 consists of 15 residues. After removal of 2 bases from V and 2 bases from J, the junction contained 3 bases not matched to a gene. The CDR3: CASSDGTSAYNEQFF. The CDR3 bases are TGTGCCAGCAGTGACGGTACTAGCGCCTACAATGAGCAGTTCTTC.

The chain has TRBV5-1 and TRBJ1-1, with a tentative D call TRBD1 (6 bases). Per the germline V gene, CDR1 is SGHRS and CDR2 is YFSETQ. Trimming stripped 4 bases from V and 3 bases from J, with 16 bases between. The CDR3 spans 15 residues. For the CDR3, the DNA is TGCGCCAGCAGCAAAGGACAGCTAGGGGACACTGAAGCTTTCTTT. This encodes CASSKGQLGDTEAFF.

The chain is built from TRBV5-1 and TRBJ2-7, with 9 bases that match TRBD1. This CDR3 region has 14 residues. V shed 8 bases, J shed 0 bases, and the junction held 6 bases outside the gene matches. Germline V gene sequence: CDR1 SGHRS, CDR2 YFSETQ. The CDR3 loop reads CASAGTGSSYEQYF. The CDR3 coding sequence is TGCGCCAGTGCAGGGACAGGGAGCTCCTACGAGCAGTACTTC.

V is TRBV19 and J is TRBJ2-7; 7 bases agree with TRBD2. Trimming took 4 bases from V and 2 from J; bases not matched to a gene: 5. Looked up from germline, CDR1 is LNHDA and CDR2 is SQIVND (reference sequence). This CDR3 has 14 residues. This CDR3 is CASSTRGEPYEQYF. As DNA, the CDR3 is TGTGCCAGTAGTACTCGGGGGGAACCCTACGAGCAGTACTTC.

The chain employs TRBV4-1 and TRBJ2-7, with 7 bases that match TRBD1. V lost 1 base and J lost 2; bases outside the gene matches: 2. The CDR3 extends over 14 amino acids. CDR1 is MGHRA, CDR2 YSYEKL, per germline. The CDR3 loop reads CASSQGTGPYEQYF. In nucleotides, the CDR3 is TGCGCCAGCAGCCAAGGGACAGGCCCCTACGAGCAGTACTTC.

This chain uses TRBV13 with TRBJ2-3; maybe TRBD2 (5 bases). Germline CDR1 reads PRHDT; CDR2 reads FYEKMQ (reference sequence). Trimming took off 7 bases at V and 3 bases at J, with 8 bases between the two ends. CDR3 length: 12 amino acids. The chain's CDR3 is CASKGGTDTQYF. CDR3 coding DNA: TGTGCCAGCAAGGGCGGGACAGATACGCAGTATTTT.

The chain recombines TRBV28 with TRBJ2-7; a weak D match, TRBD1 (5 bases). CDR1 and CDR2 from the germline V gene are MDHEN and SYDVKM. The CDR3 covers 17 residues. Trimming cost V 5 bases and J 1 base, with 21 bases left between them. The CDR3, as DNA: TGTGCCAGCAGTCAACAGACAAGAAGGGGTTGGTCCTACGAGCAGTACTTC. This translates into CASSQQTRRGWSYEQYF. Using reference TRBV28 and TRBJ2-7 for the parts outside the CDR3, the full variable domain is DVKVTQSSRYLVKRTGEKVFLECVQDMDHENMFWYRQDPGLGLRLIYFSYDVKMKEKGDIPEGYSVSREKKERFSLILESASTNQTSMYLCASSQQTRRGWSYEQYFGPGTRLTVT.

CDR3 loop: CASSYYRDYNEQFF. The CDR3 nucleotides are TGTGCCAGCAGTTACTACCGGGACTACAATGAGCAGTTCTTC. J is TRBJ2-1 and V is TRBV6-5, with D perhaps matching TRBD2 (5 bases). V lost 1 base to trimming and J lost 3 bases, with 7 bases between them. The CDR3 has 14 residues. The V gene's germline CDR1 is MNHEY and CDR2 SVGAGI.

This clone came up a few times. The V gene is TRBV28, the J gene TRBJ1-1; D gene ambiguous. CDR3 length: 12 amino acids. Trimming removed 4 bases from V and 5 bases from J, with 8 bases in between. The germline CDR1 and CDR2 sequences are MDHEN and SYDVKM. CDR3 region: CASSWGSTEAFF. DNA of the CDR3: TGTGCCAGCAGTTGGGGAAGTACTGAAGCTTTCTTT.

This rearrangement joins TRBV5-1 to TRBJ1-2; D may be TRBD1 (6 bases). V dropped 5 bases and J dropped 7 bases, with 18 bases sitting between them. Germline CDR1 is SGHRS and CDR2 is YFSETQ. This CDR3 is built from 14 residues. DNA for the CDR3: TGCGCCAGCAGGGTCGTCGCAGGGGATTCTGGCTACACCTTC. Translating gives CASRVVAGDSGYTF.

The CDR3 sequence is CASSESDTQYF. CDR3 sequence (DNA): TGTGCCAGCAGTGAATCAGATACGCAGTATTTT. V gene TRBV25-1 combines with J gene TRBJ2-3; D is undetermined. The ends were cut back, 1 base at V and 4 bases at J, with 0 bases in the middle. The germline CDR1 and CDR2 sequences are MGHDK and SYGVNS. The CDR3 is made up of 11 amino acids.

CDR3 nucleotide sequence: TGTGCCAGCAGCCAAGCAGGTAGCGAGCCCGGGAGGGAGCAGTTCTTC. Protein product: CASSQAGSEPGREQFF. The chain is built from TRBV4-2 and TRBJ2-1, with 7 nucleotides matching TRBD2. J lost 10 bases, V lost 1 base, and 13 bases had no gene match. CDR1 and CDR2 (germline): LGHNA, YNFKEQ. The CDR3 runs to 16 residues.

The V gene is TRBV2, the J gene TRBJ2-3, with TRBD2 matching 7 bases. J lost 0 bases, V lost 6 bases, and 3 bases had no gene match. There are 14 residues in the CDR3. Per germline, CDR1 SNHLY and CDR2 FYNNEI. The CDR3 DNA sequence: TGTGCCAGCAGCCTAGCGGCTAGCACAGATACGCAGTATTTT. Translated, it gives CASSLAASTDTQYF.

This chain uses TRBV7-9 with TRBJ2-1, with TRBD2 identical over 9 bases. CDR3 length: 15 residues. V lost 4 bases and J lost 8; bases outside the gene matches: 9. The germline CDR1 and CDR2 sequences are SEHNR and FQNEAQ (reference sequence). The CDR3 coding sequence is TGTGCCAGCAGCTCCTCCGGGACTAGCCGCCATGAGCAGTTCTTC. Protein: CASSSSGTSRHEQFF. Complete variable domain (other parts from reference TRBV7-9 and TRBJ2-1): DTGVSQNPRHKITKRGQNVTFRCDPISEHNRLYWYRQTLGQGPEFLTYFQNEAQLEKSRLLSDRFSAERPKGSFSTLEIQRTEQGDSAMYLCASSSSGTSRHEQFFGPGTRLTVL.

The chain has TRBV6-5 and TRBJ1-5; 10 bases align to TRBD1. Germline values: CDR1 MNHEY, CDR2 SVGAGI. V lost 5 bases and J lost 3; bases outside the gene matches: 4. The CDR3 runs to 15 residues. The CDR3 reads CASSRTGGDNQPQHF. The CDR3 coding sequence is TGTGCCAGCAGTCGGACAGGGGGTGACAATCAGCCCCAGCATTTT.

The V call is TRBV29-1, the J call TRBJ2-3, with D tentatively TRBD2 (6 bases). Germline CDR1 is SQVTM and CDR2 is ANQGSEA. Trimming removed 7 bases from V and 2 bases from J, with 10 bases in between. The CDR3 has 12 amino acids. CDR3 region: CSDRDFTDTQYF. DNA of the CDR3: TGCAGCGACCGGGACTTCACAGATACGCAGTATTTT.

A note on this clone: This specimen includes other DNA sequences encoding the same CDR3. V gene TRBV27 combines with J gene TRBJ2-5, with a possible D match to TRBD1 (5 bases). Trimming took off 5 bases at V and 1 base at J, with 17 bases between the two ends. Germline-derived CDR1 and CDR2 are MNHEY and SMNVEV (reference sequence). The length of the CDR3 is 16 residues. The CDR3 bases are TGTGCCAGCAGTAGACAGCAACCGCCCATCCAAGAGACCCAGTACTTC. Protein product: CASSRQQPPIQETQYF.